This T cell receptor beta chain originates from a study of OX40 agonist ivuxolimab in advanced cancers. Turning to the overall study: The costimulatory receptor OX40 (CD134) was targeted by ivuxolimab, a fully human IgG2 agonistic monoclonal antibody. Of the roughly 53 patients in dose escalation, 19 had hepatocellular carcinoma, approximately 15 had melanoma, 9 had renal cell carcinoma and 9 had head and neck cancer. In the dose-escalation cohort, 70% to 90% of patients were male, and the mean age was 60 years with a range of about 23 to 79. Peripheral TCRbeta sequencing aimed to test whether ivuxolimab altered TCR sequence diversity and caused clonal T-cell expansion. The paper describes the monotherapy dose-escalation part (N of about 52 patients) of the phase I trial of ivuxolimab. Patients were allowed to have had prior anti-PD-1, anti-PD-L1 or anti-CTLA-4 therapy, and approximately 41% of the dose-escalation patients had previously received checkpoint inhibitors. Intravenous ivuxolimab was administered to patients every 2 weeks at six dose levels: 0.01, 0.1, 0.3, 1.5, 3 and 10 mg/kg. Partial responses occurred in three dose-escalation patients, of whom one had hepatocellular carcinoma and two had cutaneous melanoma. Overall results and qualifications from the work: Antigen specificity was not determined for the clonally expanded peripheral T cells. At doses of 0.1 to 3.0 mg/kg, clonal expansion of both CD4+ and CD8+ blood T cells was observed from baseline to week 6. After ivuxolimab, expanded clones were on average more numerous among CD8+ T cells than among CD4+ T cells. In the 0.1-3.0 mg/kg groups, partial responders were among the patients with the lowest normalized peripheral clonal expansion, particularly in CD8+ T cells. Low levels of normalized T-cell clonal expansion were also shown by some nonresponding patients.

V drops 6 bases and J drops 7 bases, leaving 10 bases in between. The germline V gene (reference sequence) specifies LNHDA as CDR1 and SQIVND as CDR2. Taken from cysteine to phenylalanine, the CDR3 has 12 residues. Only the CDR3 DNA is retained, 36 bases long and in frame from the first base. To sequence the TCRbeta CDR3 region, genomic DNA was isolated from the sorted cells. TCRbeta CDR3 regions were sequenced using the immunoSEQ Assay. TCRdb stores this immuneACCESS table with in-frame sequences only. Part of the clones is absent; in the studies checked, under half of the shortfall reflects unresolved V genes, and no reason is known for the rest. For this sample the table gives some 54,000 clones, of which about 90% were detected only once. 5.5% to 7% of the sample is taken by the ten largest. The trial excluded patients who had a history of autoimmune disease or were on systemic immunosuppression. Peripheral blood for TCR sequencing was drawn from every dose cohort at baseline, at cycle 4 day 1 and at cycle 7 day 1. The samples were taken from a phase I, first-in-human, multicenter, open-label dose-escalation trial of ivuxolimab. Adults with locally advanced or metastatic head and neck squamous cell, hepatocellular, melanoma or renal cell carcinoma were enrolled in the trial. CD4+ and CD8+ T cells were sorted separately from peripheral blood before TCR sequencing.

Points on this clone: Its antigen target is currently unknown. Base qualities are not recorded, but no much larger clone differs from it by a single base.

The sequencing here drew on CD4+ or CD8+ T cells sorted from blood, taken in a trial of the OX40 agonist ivuxolimab. The V and J segments used are TRBV19 and TRBJ1-5, with the D gene call left open. The origin of this receptor is an adult with an advanced solid tumor such as melanoma, head and neck, liver or kidney cancer. The DNA is TGTGCCAGTAGGTCGGGCGGGCAGCCCCAGCATTTT. This encodes CASRSGGQPQHF. With the portions outside the CDR3 filled from the reference TRBV19 and TRBJ1-5 genes, the complete variable region becomes DGGITQSPKYLFRKEGQNVTLSCEQNLNHDAMYWYRQDPGQGLRLIYYSQIVNDFQKGDIAEGYSVSREKKESFPLTVTSAQKNPTAFYLCASRSGGQPQHFGDGTRLSIL.